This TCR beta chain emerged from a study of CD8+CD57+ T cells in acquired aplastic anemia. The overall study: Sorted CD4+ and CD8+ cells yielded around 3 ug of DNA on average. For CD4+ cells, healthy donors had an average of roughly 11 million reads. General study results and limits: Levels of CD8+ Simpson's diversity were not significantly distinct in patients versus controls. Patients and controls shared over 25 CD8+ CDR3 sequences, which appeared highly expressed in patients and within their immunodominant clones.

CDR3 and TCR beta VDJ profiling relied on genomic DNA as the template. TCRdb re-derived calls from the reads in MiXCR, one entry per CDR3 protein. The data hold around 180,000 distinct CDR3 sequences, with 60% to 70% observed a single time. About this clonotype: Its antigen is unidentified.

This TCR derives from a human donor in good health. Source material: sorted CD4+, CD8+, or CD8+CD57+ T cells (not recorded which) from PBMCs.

The chain's CDR3 is CASSLLQGKNQPQHF. For the CDR3, the DNA is TGTGCCAGCAGCTTGCTACAGGGGAAGAATCAGCCCCAGCATTTT. The V and J genes are TRBV5-6 and TRBJ1-5, with TRBD1 identical over 7 bases. The junction had 5 bases not matched to a gene; V was cut back by 1 base and J by 4 bases. CDR3 length: 15 residues. Per germline, CDR1 SGHDT and CDR2 YYEEEE. Looking up the rest from reference TRBV5-6 and TRBJ1-5 gives the full variable domain: DAGVTQSPTHLIKTRGQQVTLRCSPKSGHDTVSWYQQALGQGPQFIFQYYEEEERQRGNFPDRFSGHQFPNYSSELNVNALLLGDSALYLCASSLLQGKNQPQHFGDGTRLSIL.